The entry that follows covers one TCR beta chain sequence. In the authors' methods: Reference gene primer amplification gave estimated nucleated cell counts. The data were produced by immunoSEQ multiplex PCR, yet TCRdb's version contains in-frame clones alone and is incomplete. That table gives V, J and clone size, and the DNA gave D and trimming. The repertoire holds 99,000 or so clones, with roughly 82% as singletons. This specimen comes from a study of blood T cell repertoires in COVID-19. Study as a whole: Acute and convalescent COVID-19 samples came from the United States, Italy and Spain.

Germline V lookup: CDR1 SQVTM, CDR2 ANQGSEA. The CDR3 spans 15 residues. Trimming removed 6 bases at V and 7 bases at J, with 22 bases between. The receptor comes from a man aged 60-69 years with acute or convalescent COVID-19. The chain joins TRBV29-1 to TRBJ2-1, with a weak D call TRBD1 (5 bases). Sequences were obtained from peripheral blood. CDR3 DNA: TGCAGCGTCCTTTTATTCCAGGGTATTCAGAATGAGCAGTTCTTC. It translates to CSVLLFQGIQNEQFF.